Below, 10 T cell receptor beta chains from the same sample are listed, as sequenced in a study of T cell repertoires in cytomegalovirus infection. TCRdb recomputed calls from the reads with MiXCR, one row per CDR3 protein. The repertoire holds fewer than 650,000 distinct CDR3 sequences, with approximately 40% as singletons. These receptors' targets are unknown. The sequenced sample was cultured PBMCs, obtained from culture after CMV antigen stimulation. The receptors were sampled from a human donor in good health (CMV status not recorded). Some clones in this sample may be carry-over from other donors' samples.

The chain combines TRBV2 with TRBJ2-1; tentatively, D is TRBD1 (6 bases). The V end was cut by 7 bases, the J end by 7 bases, with 14 bases between. CDR3 size: 13 residues. Germline V gene data show CDR1 as SNHLY and CDR2 as FYNNEI. This CDR3 reads CASMGQTGNEQFF. CDR3 nucleotide sequence: TGTGCCAGCATGGGACAAACCGGGAATGAGCAGTTCTTC.

V gene TRBV15 combines with J gene TRBJ2-5; either TRBD1 or TRBD2 may supply D (5 bases each). CDR3 length: 14 amino acids. V was trimmed by 1 base and J by 5 bases, leaving 11 bases between them. CDR1 and CDR2 (germline): LNHNV, YYDKDF (reference sequence). The CDR3: CATSRAGTAETQYF. In DNA, the CDR3 is TGTGCCACCAGCAGAGCGGGGACCGCGGAGACCCAGTACTTC. Full variable domain (missing parts from reference TRBV15 and TRBJ2-5): DAMVIQNPRYQVTQFGKPVTLSCSQTLNHNVMYWYQQKSSQAPKLLFHYYDKDFNNEADTPDNFQSRRPNTSFCFLDIRSPGLGDTAMYLCATSRAGTAETQYFGPGTRLLVL.

The genes are TRBV10-3 and TRBJ2-5; D might be TRBD2 (6 bases). The CDR3 extends over 13 amino acids. Germline V gene data show CDR1 as ENHRY and CDR2 as SYGVKD. V lost 6 bases, J lost 7 bases, and 15 bases lay in between. The CDR3 nucleotides read TGTGCCATCAGCCGGGGGATGAGGGGGACCCAGTACTTC. It encodes CAISRGMRGTQYF.

The table lists this clonotype with a few counts. The chain uses TRBV7-6 and TRBJ2-5, with a tentative D call TRBD1 (5 bases). Trimming removed 1 base from V and 6 bases from J, with 9 bases in between. The germline gives CDR1 SGHVS, CDR2 FNYEAQ. The CDR3 consists of 13 residues. The DNA for the CDR3 is TGTGCCAGCAGCTTAGGGGGCCAGAAGACCCAGTACTTC. Translating it yields CASSLGGQKTQYF.

Here the CDR3 DNA reads TGTGCCAGCAGTCCTCTTGCGGCAGGGAAAGGGATGAACACTGAAGCTTTCTTT. Its translation: CASSPLAAGKGMNTEAFF. The chain is built from TRBV28 and TRBJ1-1, with D maybe TRBD1 (5 bases). The length of the CDR3 is 18 residues. Germline V gene lookup returns CDR1 MDHEN and CDR2 SYDVKM. The germline V and J ends were trimmed by 5 bases and 0 bases, with 22 bases remaining between them.

V and J are TRBV7-2 and TRBJ2-5, with 9 bases fitting TRBD2. The CDR3 loop spans 15 amino acids. The germline CDR1 and CDR2 sequences are SGHTA and FQGNSA. V was pared by 1 base and J by 6 bases, with 6 bases of the junction left unmatched. The CDR3 loop is CASSLVGGGAKTQYF. Here the CDR3 DNA reads TGTGCCAGCAGCTTAGTTGGCGGGGGGGCAAAGACCCAGTACTTC.

The V and J genes are TRBV5-5 and TRBJ2-1; the match to TRBD2 covers 9 bases. From germline, CDR1 is SGHKS and CDR2 YYEKEE (reference sequence). This CDR3 has 13 residues. V lost 7 bases to trimming and J lost 9 bases; unmatched junction nucleotides: 8. The CDR3 coding sequence is TGTGCCAGCCGAGGACTAGCGCGAGCTGAGCAGTTCTTC. Translated, it gives CASRGLARAEQFF.

The chain links TRBV7-2 to TRBJ2-7; D remains ambiguous. V was clipped by 4 bases and J by 6 bases, with 10 bases between them. Germline CDR1 is SGHTA and CDR2 is FQGNSA. CDR3 length: 12 amino acids. The CDR3 sequence: CASSSPTGEQYF. The DNA for the CDR3 is TGTGCCAGCAGCTCCCCCACGGGCGAGCAGTACTTC. Full variable domain (outside the CDR3, taken from reference TRBV7-2 and TRBJ2-7): GAGVSQSPSNKVTEKGKDVELRCDPISGHTALYWYRQSLGQGLEFLIYFQGNSAPDKSGLPSDRFSAERTGGSVSTLTIQRTQQEDSAVYLCASSSPTGEQYFGPGTRLTVT.

This clonotype was seen more than once but under ten times. The chain combines TRBV7-2 with TRBJ2-3, with a weak D call TRBD1 (5 bases). The germline V and J ends were trimmed by 5 bases and 3 bases, with 6 bases remaining between them. The CDR3 extends over 12 amino acids. Germline V gene data show CDR1 as SGHTA and CDR2 as FQGNSA. The CDR3 loop is CASSRQTDTQYF. The CDR3 DNA is TGTGCCAGCAGCCGACAGACAGATACGCAGTATTTT.

This clonotype was recorded many times. The rearrangement links TRBV7-2 to TRBJ1-4, with D possibly being TRBD1 (5 bases). V lost 5 bases to trimming and J lost 5 bases, with 27 bases between them. From germline, CDR1 is SGHTA and CDR2 FQGNSA. This CDR3 comprises 19 residues. In nucleotides, the CDR3 is TGTGCCAGCAGCGCGAGTCTTAAGGGAGGGATTGGGGCGAATGAAAAACTGTTTTTT. Translating gives CASSASLKGGIGANEKLFF.